The sequence of this TCR beta chain was determined in a study of human T cells and chemical hapten exposure. TCRdb reprocessed the RACE reads via MiXCR and lists one record per CDR3 protein. The table includes roughly 100,000 distinct CDR3 sequences, less than 40% detected once. Noted time point: patch test 3, about 24 weeks after DPC sensitization. Indicated treatment: therapeutic diphenylcyclopropenone sensitization with weekly scalp DPC. Blood draws came first, before each patch test. The germline V and J ends were trimmed by 3 bases and 5 bases, with 14 bases remaining between them. This CDR3 contains 15 residues. This clonotype was counted between two and nine times.

The V gene is TRBV12-3 or TRBV12-4, the J gene TRBJ2-1, with D possibly TRBD2 on 6 matching bases. The TCR sequence derives from a man aged 35-49 years with alopecia areata. Some clones in this sample may be carry-over from other donors' samples. This specimen consisted of whole blood, obtained in connection with sensitization to the hapten diphenylcyclopropenone (DPC). CDR3 DNA: TGTGCCAGCAGTTTTAACGGCGGCGGGGACAATGAGCAGTTCTTC. This codes for CASSFNGGGDNEQFF.